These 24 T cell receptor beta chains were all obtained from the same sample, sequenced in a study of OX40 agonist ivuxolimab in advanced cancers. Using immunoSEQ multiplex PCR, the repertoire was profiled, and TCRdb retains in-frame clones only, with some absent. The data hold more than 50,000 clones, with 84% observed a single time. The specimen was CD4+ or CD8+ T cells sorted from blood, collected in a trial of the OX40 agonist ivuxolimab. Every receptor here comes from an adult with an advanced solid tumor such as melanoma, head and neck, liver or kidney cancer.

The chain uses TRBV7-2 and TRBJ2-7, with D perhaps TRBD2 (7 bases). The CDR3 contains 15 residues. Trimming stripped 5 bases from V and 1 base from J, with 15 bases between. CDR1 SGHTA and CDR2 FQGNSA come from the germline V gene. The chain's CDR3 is CASSVRGAQSYEQYF. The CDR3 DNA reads TGTGCCAGCAGCGTCCGGGGGGCCCAATCCTACGAGCAGTACTTC.

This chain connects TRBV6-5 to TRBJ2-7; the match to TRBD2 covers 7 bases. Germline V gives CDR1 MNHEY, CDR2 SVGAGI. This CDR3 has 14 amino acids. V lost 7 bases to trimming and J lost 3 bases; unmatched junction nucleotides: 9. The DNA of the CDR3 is TGTGCCAGCAATAAAATCAGCGGGAACTACGAGCAGTACTTC. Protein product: CASNKISGNYEQYF.

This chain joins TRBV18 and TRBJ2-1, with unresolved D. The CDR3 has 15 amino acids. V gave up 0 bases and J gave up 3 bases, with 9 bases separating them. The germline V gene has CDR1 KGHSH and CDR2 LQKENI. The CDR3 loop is CASSPPTLSYNEQFF. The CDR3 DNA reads TGTGCCAGCTCACCACCCACCCTTAGCTACAATGAGCAGTTCTTC.

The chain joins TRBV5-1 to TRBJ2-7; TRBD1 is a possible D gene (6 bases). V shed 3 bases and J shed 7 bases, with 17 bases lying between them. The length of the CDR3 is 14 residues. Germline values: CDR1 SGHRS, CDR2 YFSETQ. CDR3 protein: CASSWSTGTGEQYF. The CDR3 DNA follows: TGCGCCAGCAGCTGGAGCACAGGGACGGGAGAGCAGTACTTC.

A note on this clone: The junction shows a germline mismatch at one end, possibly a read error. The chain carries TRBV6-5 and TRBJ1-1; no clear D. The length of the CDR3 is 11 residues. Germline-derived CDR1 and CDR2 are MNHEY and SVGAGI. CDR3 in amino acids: CASSYSGGGKF. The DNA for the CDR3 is TGTGCCAGCAGTTACTCCGGTGGAGGCAAATTT.

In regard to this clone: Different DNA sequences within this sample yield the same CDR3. CDR3 sequence (DNA): TGTGCCAGCAGGAACAGGGGGGACGCCGGGGAGCTGTTTTTT. It is translated as CASRNRGDAGELFF. The V gene is TRBV6-5, the J gene TRBJ2-2; 8 bases agree with TRBD1. Trimming cost V 6 bases and J 6 bases; bases outside gene matches: 6. The CDR3 loop spans 14 amino acids. Germline CDR1 reads MNHEY; CDR2 reads SVGAGI.

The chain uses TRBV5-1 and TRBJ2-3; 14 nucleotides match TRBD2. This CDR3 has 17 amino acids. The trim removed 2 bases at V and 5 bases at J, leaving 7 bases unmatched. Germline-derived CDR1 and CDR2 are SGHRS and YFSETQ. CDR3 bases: TGCGCCAGCAGCTTCCTCCCTGGACTAGCGGGAGGAGATACGCAGTATTTT. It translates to CASSFLPGLAGGDTQYF.

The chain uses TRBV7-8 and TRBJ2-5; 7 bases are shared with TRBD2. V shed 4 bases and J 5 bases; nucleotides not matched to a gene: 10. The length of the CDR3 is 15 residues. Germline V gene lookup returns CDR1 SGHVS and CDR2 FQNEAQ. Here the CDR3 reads CASSSRVLGGETQYF. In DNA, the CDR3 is TGTGCCAGCAGCTCCAGGGTTCTGGGAGGGGAGACCCAGTACTTC.

CDR3 DNA: TGTGCCAGCGGACTGCAGGGGAATGAGCAGTTCTTC. Its protein is CASGLQGNEQFF. J is TRBJ2-1 and V is TRBV6-6; D is possibly TRBD1 (6 bases). The CDR3 has 12 amino acids. Germline CDR1 is MNHNY and CDR2 is SVGAGI (reference sequence). Trimming removed 8 bases at V and 7 bases at J, with 12 bases between.

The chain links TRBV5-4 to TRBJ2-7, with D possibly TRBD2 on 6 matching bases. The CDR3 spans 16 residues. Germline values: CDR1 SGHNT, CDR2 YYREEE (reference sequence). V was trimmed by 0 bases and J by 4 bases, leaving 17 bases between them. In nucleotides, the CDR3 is TGTGCCAGCAGCTTGGCCGGCGGGACCTCTGTTTACGAGCAGTACTTC. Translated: CASSLAGGTSVYEQYF.

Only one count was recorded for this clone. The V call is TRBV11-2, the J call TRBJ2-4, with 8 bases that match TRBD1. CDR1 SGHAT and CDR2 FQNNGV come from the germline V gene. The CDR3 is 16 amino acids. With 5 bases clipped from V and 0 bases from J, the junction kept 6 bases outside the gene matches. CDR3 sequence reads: CASSPPRGRAKNIQYF. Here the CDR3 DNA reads TGTGCCAGCAGCCCACCCAGGGGGCGAGCCAAAAACATTCAGTACTTC.

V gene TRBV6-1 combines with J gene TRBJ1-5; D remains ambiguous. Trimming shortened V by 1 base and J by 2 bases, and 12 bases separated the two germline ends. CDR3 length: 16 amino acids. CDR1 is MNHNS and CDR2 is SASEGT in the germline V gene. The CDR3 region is CASSEGVRRGNQPQHF. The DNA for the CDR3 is TGTGCCAGCAGTGAAGGGGTCCGCCGGGGCAATCAGCCCCAGCATTTT.

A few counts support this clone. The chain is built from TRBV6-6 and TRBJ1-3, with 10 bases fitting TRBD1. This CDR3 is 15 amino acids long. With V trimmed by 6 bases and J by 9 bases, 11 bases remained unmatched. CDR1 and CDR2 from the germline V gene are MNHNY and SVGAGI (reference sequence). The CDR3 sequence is CASRTIRDRGSTIYF. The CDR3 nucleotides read TGTGCCAGCAGAACGATCCGGGACAGGGGTTCCACCATATATTTT.

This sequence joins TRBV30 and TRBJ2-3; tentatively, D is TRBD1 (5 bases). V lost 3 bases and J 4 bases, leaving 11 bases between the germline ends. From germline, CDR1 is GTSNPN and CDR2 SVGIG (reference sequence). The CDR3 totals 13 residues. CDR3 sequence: CAWRTQGADTQYF. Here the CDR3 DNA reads TGTGCCTGGAGAACTCAGGGCGCAGATACGCAGTATTTT. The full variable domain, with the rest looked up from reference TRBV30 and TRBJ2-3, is SQTIHQWPATLVQPVGSPLSLECTVEGTSNPNLYWYRQAAGRGLQLLFYSVGIGQISSEVPQNLSASRPQDRQFILSSKKLLLSDSGFYLCAWRTQGADTQYFGPGTRLTVL.

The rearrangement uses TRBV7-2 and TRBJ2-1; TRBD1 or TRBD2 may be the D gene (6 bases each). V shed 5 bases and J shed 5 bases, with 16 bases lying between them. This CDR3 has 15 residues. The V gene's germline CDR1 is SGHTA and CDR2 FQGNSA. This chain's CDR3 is CASSRYGGRDNEQFF. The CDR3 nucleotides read TGTGCCAGCAGCCGATACGGGGGCAGGGACAATGAGCAGTTCTTC.

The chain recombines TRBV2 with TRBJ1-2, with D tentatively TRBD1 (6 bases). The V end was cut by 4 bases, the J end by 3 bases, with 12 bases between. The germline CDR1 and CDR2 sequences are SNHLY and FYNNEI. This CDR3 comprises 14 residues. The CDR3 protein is CASSVRGSDYGYTF. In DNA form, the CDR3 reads TGTGCCAGCAGTGTAAGGGGGTCGGACTATGGCTACACCTTC. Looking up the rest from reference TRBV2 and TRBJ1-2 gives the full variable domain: EPEVTQTPSHQVTQMGQEVILRCVPISNHLYFYWYRQILGQKVEFLVSFYNNEISEKSEIFDDQFSVERPDGSNFTLKIRSTKLEDSAMYFCASSVRGSDYGYTFGSGTRLTVV.

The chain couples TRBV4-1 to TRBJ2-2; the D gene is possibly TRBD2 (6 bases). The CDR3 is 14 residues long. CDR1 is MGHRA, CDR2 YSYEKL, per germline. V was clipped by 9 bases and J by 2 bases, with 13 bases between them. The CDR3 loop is CASRFGTNTGELFF. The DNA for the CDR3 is TGCGCCAGTAGATTCGGGACTAACACCGGGGAGCTGTTTTTT.

CDR3 in amino acids: CAIGTGNNEQFF. The CDR3 nucleotides are TGTGCCATCGGGACAGGGAATAATGAGCAGTTCTTC. The genes are TRBV10-3 and TRBJ2-1; TRBD1 matches at 9 bases. This CDR3 region has 12 residues. With V trimmed by 8 bases and J by 7 bases, 3 bases remained unmatched. From germline, CDR1 is ENHRY and CDR2 SYGVKD.

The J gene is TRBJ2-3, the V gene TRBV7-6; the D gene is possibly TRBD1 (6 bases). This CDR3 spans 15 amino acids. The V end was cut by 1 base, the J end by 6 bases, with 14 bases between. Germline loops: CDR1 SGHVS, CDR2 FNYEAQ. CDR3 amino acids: CASSLEQGLGDTQYF. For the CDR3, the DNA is TGTGCCAGCAGCTTAGAACAGGGCTTGGGGGATACGCAGTATTTT.

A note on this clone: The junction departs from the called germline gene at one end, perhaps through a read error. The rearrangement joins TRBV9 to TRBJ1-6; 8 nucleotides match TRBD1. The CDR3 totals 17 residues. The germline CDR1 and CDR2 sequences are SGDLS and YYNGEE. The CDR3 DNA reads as TGTGCCAGCAGCATCGGACAGGGCCGGTCCTATAATTCACCCCCCCACTTT. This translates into CASSIGQGRSYNSPPHF.

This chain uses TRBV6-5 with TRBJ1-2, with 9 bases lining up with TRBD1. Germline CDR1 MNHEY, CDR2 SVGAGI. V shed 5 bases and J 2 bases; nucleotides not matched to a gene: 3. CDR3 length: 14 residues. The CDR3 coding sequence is TGTGCCAGCAGTCGGACAGGGGAGAACTATGGCTACACCTTC. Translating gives CASSRTGENYGYTF.

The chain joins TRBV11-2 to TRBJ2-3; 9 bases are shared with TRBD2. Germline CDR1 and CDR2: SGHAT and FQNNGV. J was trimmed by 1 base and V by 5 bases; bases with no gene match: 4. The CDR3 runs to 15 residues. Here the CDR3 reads CASSPRLAGTDTQYF. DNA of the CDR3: TGTGCCAGCAGCCCCCGACTAGCGGGCACAGATACGCAGTATTTT.

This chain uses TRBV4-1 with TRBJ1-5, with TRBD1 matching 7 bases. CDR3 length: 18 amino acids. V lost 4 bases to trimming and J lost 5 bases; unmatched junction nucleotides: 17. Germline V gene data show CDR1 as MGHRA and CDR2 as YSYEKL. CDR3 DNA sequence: TGCGCCAGCAGCCGGGCGACAGGGAGGGTTCTAGGAGATCAGCCCCAGCATTTT. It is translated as CASSRATGRVLGDQPQHF.

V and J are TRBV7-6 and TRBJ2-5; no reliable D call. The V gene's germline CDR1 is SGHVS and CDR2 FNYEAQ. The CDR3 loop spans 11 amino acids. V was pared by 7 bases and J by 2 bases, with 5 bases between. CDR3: CASTVQETQYF. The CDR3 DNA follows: TGTGCCAGCACCGTTCAAGAGACCCAGTACTTC.